What follows are 22 T cell receptor beta chains derived from one specimen sequenced in a study of shared clonotypes between healthy human individuals. Sequenced by immunoSEQ multiplex PCR; TCRdb stores in-frame clones only, minus some. The sample gives 740,000 or so clones, approximately 73% of which show up once; around 2% is in the top ten. The sequencing sample was made of memory CD4+ T cells sorted from blood. Subset reported: CD45RA-negative fraction. The source of these receptors is a woman in her 30s in good health.

The chain recombines TRBV14 with TRBJ1-3; D possibly corresponds to TRBD1 (5 bases). This CDR3 region has 15 residues. Trimming shortened V by 1 base and J by 2 bases, and 9 bases separated the two germline ends. In germline, CDR1 is SGHDN, CDR2 FVKESK. DNA for the CDR3: TGTGCCAGCAGCCAAGCAGGGACTGCTGGAAACACCATATATTTT. The encoded protein is CASSQAGTAGNTIYF.

The chain uses TRBV7-2 and TRBJ1-1; no reliable D call. This CDR3 is 15 amino acids long. With 0 bases removed from V and 5 bases from J, the gap between germline ends came to 13 bases. Looked up from germline, CDR1 is SGHTA and CDR2 is FQGNSA. The CDR3 coding sequence is TGTGCCAGCAGCTTAGCGGACCTAAAAAGGACTGAAGCTTTCTTT. Its translation: CASSLADLKRTEAFF.

V usage is TRBV28 and J usage is TRBJ2-7, with D possibly TRBD1 on 6 matching bases. Germline V CDR1 and CDR2: MDHEN, SYDVKM. The CDR3 has 14 amino acids. The V gene lost 5 bases and the J gene lost 4 bases, with 15 bases spanning the gap. CDR3 in amino acids: CASSRTGIGYEQYF. In nucleotides, the CDR3 is TGTGCCAGCAGTCGCACAGGGATAGGGTACGAGCAGTACTTC. The full variable domain, with the rest looked up from reference TRBV28 and TRBJ2-7, is DVKVTQSSRYLVKRTGEKVFLECVQDMDHENMFWYRQDPGLGLRLIYFSYDVKMKEKGDIPEGYSVSREKKERFSLILESASTNQTSMYLCASSRTGIGYEQYFGPGTRLTVT.

The rearrangement uses TRBV5-4 and TRBJ2-5; unclear D gene. Trimming removed 4 bases from V and 1 base from J, with 8 bases in between. The germline V gene has CDR1 SGHNT and CDR2 YYREEE (reference sequence). The CDR3 has 13 amino acids. The CDR3 sequence: CASSRALQETQYF. In DNA form, the CDR3 reads TGTGCCAGCAGCCGGGCCCTCCAAGAGACCCAGTACTTC.

The chain combines TRBV28 with TRBJ1-4; tentative D call: TRBD1 (5 bases). V lost 6 bases to trimming and J lost 5 bases, with 13 bases between them. CDR3 size: 14 residues. CDR1 and CDR2 from the germline V gene are MDHEN and SYDVKM. CDR3 bases: TGTGCCAGCAGGGAGGGACCGGAGAATGAAAAACTGTTTTTT. Protein product: CASREGPENEKLFF.

The V call is TRBV28, the J call TRBJ2-7; no clear D. CDR1 is MDHEN and CDR2 is SYDVKM in the germline V gene. The V and J ends lost 6 bases and 3 bases respectively, with 9 bases between them. The length of the CDR3 is 12 residues. Written as DNA, the CDR3 is TGTGCCAGCAGCAACCTACGCTACGAGCAGTACTTC. It specifies CASSNLRYEQYF.

In its sample, this clone was seen a few times. The chain links TRBV9 to TRBJ2-1; 10 bases map to TRBD2. The V gene's germline CDR1 is SGDLS and CDR2 YYNGEE. The V gene end was trimmed by 0 bases and the J gene end by 1 base; junction bases not matched to a gene: 4. This CDR3 is built from 17 residues. The CDR3 sequence is CASSVDPSGSSYNEQFF. The CDR3, as DNA: TGTGCCAGCAGCGTAGACCCTAGCGGGAGTTCCTACAATGAGCAGTTCTTC. The full variable domain, rest sourced from reference TRBV9 and TRBJ2-1, is DSGVTQTPKHLITATGQRVTLRCSPRSGDLSVYWYQQSLDQGLQFLIQYYNGEERAKGNILERFSAQQFPDLHSELNLSSLELGDSALYFCASSVDPSGSSYNEQFFGPGTRLTVL.

The chain couples TRBV29-1 to TRBJ2-7, with 8 positions matching TRBD2. This CDR3 is built from 14 residues. Germline-derived CDR1 and CDR2 are SQVTM and ANQGSEA. V lost 5 bases to trimming and J lost 2 bases; unmatched junction nucleotides: 8. The CDR3, as DNA: TGCAGCGTTAGATACTTAGCGGGACCCTACGAGCAGTACTTC. Its translation: CSVRYLAGPYEQYF.

The chain employs TRBV2 and TRBJ2-5; 8 nucleotides match TRBD2. CDR1 and CDR2 (germline): SNHLY, FYNNEI. V trimming: 5 bases; J trimming: 4 bases; junction bases outside the gene matches: 12. The CDR3 is made up of 16 amino acids. CDR3 nucleotide sequence: TGTGCCAGCAGTAACGGAGGACTAGCTGGAAGAGAGACCCAGTACTTC. It translates to CASSNGGLAGRETQYF.

The genes are TRBV19 and TRBJ1-2; 10 positions match TRBD1. This CDR3 has 12 amino acids. Germline-derived CDR1 and CDR2 are LNHDA and SQIVND (reference sequence). V gave up 10 bases and J gave up 7 bases; unmatched junction bases: 6. The CDR3 loop is CATGQGIGGYTF. The DNA of the CDR3 is TGTGCCACGGGACAGGGGATTGGTGGCTACACCTTC.

This clone appeared a few times. Just one base apart from a much larger clone, this may be a read error. Other DNA variants within this sample encode the same CDR3. The chain uses TRBV28 and TRBJ2-3, with D unclear. V lost 4 bases and J 2 bases, leaving 1 base between the germline ends. The CDR3 is made up of 11 amino acids. Germline assignment: CDR1 MDHEN and CDR2 SYDVKM. Here the CDR3 DNA reads TGTGCCAGCAGTTCCACAGATACGCAGTATTTT. Translation: CASSSTDTQYF.

The genes are TRBV30 and TRBJ1-5; 9 positions agree with TRBD1. Trimming took 5 bases from V and 7 from J; bases not matched to a gene: 9. The CDR3 runs to 14 residues. From germline, CDR1 is GTSNPN and CDR2 SVGIG (reference sequence). CDR3 DNA sequence: TGTGCCTGGGGCCCGGACAGGGGTGGACAGCCCCAGCATTTT. This translates into CAWGPDRGGQPQHF. The variable domain in full, completed from reference TRBV30 and TRBJ1-5, reads SQTIHQWPATLVQPVGSPLSLECTVEGTSNPNLYWYRQAAGRGLQLLFYSVGIGQISSEVPQNLSASRPQDRQFILSSKKLLLSDSGFYLCAWGPDRGGQPQHFGDGTRLSIL.

This chain connects TRBV4-1 to TRBJ2-7; 7 nucleotides agree with TRBD2. The CDR3 length is 14 residues. V lost 2 bases, J lost 5 bases, and 6 bases stayed unmatched. Germline CDR1 reads MGHRA; CDR2 reads YSYEKL. CDR3: CASSQPNRGDEQYF. In nucleotides, the CDR3 is TGCGCCAGCAGCCAACCCAATCGGGGGGACGAGCAGTACTTC.

In this sample, this clone turned up many times. The chain has TRBV27 and TRBJ1-2; no firm D call. CDR3 length equals 15 residues. The germline V gene has CDR1 MNHEY and CDR2 SMNVEV (reference sequence). The V and J ends lost 6 bases and 8 bases respectively, with 22 bases between them. For the CDR3, the DNA is TGTGCCAGCAGCCTAACGGCGTTGGCAGGTAGGGGCTACACCTTC. It yields the protein CASSLTALAGRGYTF.

The table lists this clone with a count of one. The genes are TRBV6-5 and TRBJ2-3; 8 bases match TRBD1. There are 15 residues in the CDR3. V lost 4 bases and J lost 4; bases outside the gene matches: 7. Looked up from germline, CDR1 is MNHEY and CDR2 is SVGAGI. The CDR3 nucleotides are TGTGCCAGCAGTTTCGCGGACAGGGTCCCAGATACGCAGTATTTT. Its translation is CASSFADRVPDTQYF.

The chain has TRBV6-4 and TRBJ2-3; 14 bases agree with TRBD2. Per germline, CDR1 MRHNA and CDR2 SNTAGT. The V and J ends lost 5 bases and 1 base, in that order; junction bases with no gene match: 2. This CDR3 spans 16 amino acids. DNA of the CDR3: TGTGCCAGCAGTCCGGGACTAGCGGGAGGCACAGATACGCAGTATTTT. This codes for CASSPGLAGGTDTQYF.

In this sample, this clone turned up a few times. The V and J genes are TRBV7-3 and TRBJ1-4; D is unclear. Trimming left V 1 base short and J 13 bases short, with 13 bases between. This CDR3 contains 13 residues. Germline CDR1 SGHTA, CDR2 FQGTGA. The CDR3 DNA is TGTGCCAGCAGCTTAAATAGACAAAGCCCACTGTTTTTT. It translates to CASSLNRQSPLFF.

This chain uses TRBV4-1 with TRBJ2-5; no firm D call. Germline V gives CDR1 MGHRA, CDR2 YSYEKL. This CDR3 is 13 amino acids long. V was cut by 3 bases and J by 3 bases, with 8 bases left in between. CDR3: CASSHRHEETQYF. CDR3 sequence (DNA): TGCGCCAGCAGCCACCGACACGAAGAGACCCAGTACTTC.

This clone has at least ten counts. The rearrangement joins TRBV30 to TRBJ2-3; weak D call: TRBD1 (6 bases). Germline V lookup: CDR1 GTSNPN, CDR2 SVGIG (reference sequence). This CDR3 contains 14 residues. Trimming left V 0 bases short and J 8 bases short, with 15 bases between. CDR3 sequence reads: CAWSVSPGESTQYF. The CDR3 DNA is TGTGCCTGGAGTGTGAGCCCAGGGGAGTCTACGCAGTATTTT. The whole variable domain, filled in from reference TRBV30 and TRBJ2-3, reads SQTIHQWPATLVQPVGSPLSLECTVEGTSNPNLYWYRQAAGRGLQLLFYSVGIGQISSEVPQNLSASRPQDRQFILSSKKLLLSDSGFYLCAWSVSPGESTQYFGPGTRLTVL.

CDR3 region: CASSLDWGAGRGTEAFF. In DNA form, the CDR3 reads TGTGCCAGCAGCTTGGATTGGGGGGCAGGGAGGGGCACTGAAGCTTTCTTT. The gene calls are TRBV5-6 and TRBJ1-1; weak D call: TRBD1 (6 bases). This CDR3 region has 17 residues. The V end was cut by 0 bases, the J end by 4 bases, with 19 bases between. CDR1 and CDR2 from the germline V gene are SGHDT and YYEEEE.

The chain joins TRBV13 to TRBJ2-1; TRBD2 is a possible D gene (6 bases). The CDR3 extends over 12 amino acids. CDR1 and CDR2 from the germline V gene are PRHDT and FYEKMQ (reference sequence). The V gene lost 5 bases and the J gene lost 7 bases, with 9 bases spanning the gap. The CDR3 spells CASSRGGNEQFF. The CDR3 DNA reads as TGTGCCAGCAGCAGGGGAGGAAATGAGCAGTTCTTC. The complete variable domain, with remaining parts taken from reference TRBV13 and TRBJ2-1, reads AAGVIQSPRHLIKEKRETATLKCYPIPRHDTVYWYQQGPGQDPQFLISFYEKMQSDKGSIPDRFSAQQFSDYHSELNMSSLELGDSALYFCASSRGGNEQFFGPGTRLTVL.

This clone occurred once. The V gene is TRBV20-1, the J gene TRBJ1-2; no definite D call. The CDR3 is 11 residues long. The germline gives CDR1 DFQATT, CDR2 SNEGSKA (reference sequence). Trimming took 5 bases from V and 1 from J, leaving 5 bases between them. The CDR3 DNA reads TGCAGTGCTCTCCTTAACTATGGCTACACCTTC. This translates into CSALLNYGYTF.